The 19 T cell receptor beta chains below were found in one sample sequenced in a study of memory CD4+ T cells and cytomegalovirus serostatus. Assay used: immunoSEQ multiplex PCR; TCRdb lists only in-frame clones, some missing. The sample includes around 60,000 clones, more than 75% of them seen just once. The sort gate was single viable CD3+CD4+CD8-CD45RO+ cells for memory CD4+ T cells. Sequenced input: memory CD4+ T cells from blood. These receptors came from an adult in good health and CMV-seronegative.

Here the CDR3 DNA reads TGTGCCAGTAGTTACAGGGACACCAGCTCCTACAATGAGCAGTTCTTC. Its translation: CASSYRDTSSYNEQFF. The gene calls are TRBV19 and TRBJ2-1; D is possibly TRBD1 (6 bases). This CDR3 is built from 16 residues. Germline loops: CDR1 LNHDA, CDR2 SQIVND (reference sequence). Deletions cut 5 bases from V and 0 bases from J, with 14 bases between.

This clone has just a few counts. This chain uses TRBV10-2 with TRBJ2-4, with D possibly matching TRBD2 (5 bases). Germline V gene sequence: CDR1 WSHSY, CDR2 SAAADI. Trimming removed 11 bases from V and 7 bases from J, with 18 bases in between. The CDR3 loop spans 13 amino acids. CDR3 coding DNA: TGCGCCGTCGGCGGGCCAAGCATGAACATTCAGTACTTC. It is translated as CAVGGPSMNIQYF.

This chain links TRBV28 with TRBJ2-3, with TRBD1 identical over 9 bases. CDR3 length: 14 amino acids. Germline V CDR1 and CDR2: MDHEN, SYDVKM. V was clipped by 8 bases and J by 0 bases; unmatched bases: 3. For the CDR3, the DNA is TGTGCCAGCGCGACAGGGGGGAGCACAGATACGCAGTATTTT. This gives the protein CASATGGSTDTQYF. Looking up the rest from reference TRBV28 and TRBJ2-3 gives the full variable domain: DVKVTQSSRYLVKRTGEKVFLECVQDMDHENMFWYRQDPGLGLRLIYFSYDVKMKEKGDIPEGYSVSREKKERFSLILESASTNQTSMYLCASATGGSTDTQYFGPGTRLTVL.

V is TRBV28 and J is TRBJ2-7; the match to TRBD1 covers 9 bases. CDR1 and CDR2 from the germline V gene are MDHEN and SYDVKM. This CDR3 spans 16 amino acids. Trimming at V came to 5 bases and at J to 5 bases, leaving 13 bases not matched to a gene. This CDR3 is CASSPPPGTGIDEQYF. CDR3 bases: TGTGCCAGCAGTCCCCCCCCCGGGACAGGGATCGACGAGCAGTACTTC. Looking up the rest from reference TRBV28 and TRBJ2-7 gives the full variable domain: DVKVTQSSRYLVKRTGEKVFLECVQDMDHENMFWYRQDPGLGLRLIYFSYDVKMKEKGDIPEGYSVSREKKERFSLILESASTNQTSMYLCASSPPPGTGIDEQYFGPGTRLTVT.

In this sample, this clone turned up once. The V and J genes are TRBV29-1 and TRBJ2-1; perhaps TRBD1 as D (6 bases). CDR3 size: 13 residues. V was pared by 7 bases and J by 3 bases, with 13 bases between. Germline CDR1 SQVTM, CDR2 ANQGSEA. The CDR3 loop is CSARDTGYNEQFF. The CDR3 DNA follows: TGCAGCGCTCGGGACACCGGCTACAATGAGCAGTTCTTC.

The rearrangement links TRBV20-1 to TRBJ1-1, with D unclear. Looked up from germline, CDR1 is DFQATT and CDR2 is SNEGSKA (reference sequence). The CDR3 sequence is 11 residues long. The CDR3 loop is CRASGNTEAFF. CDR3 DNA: TGCAGGGCCTCGGGGAACACTGAAGCTTTCTTT.

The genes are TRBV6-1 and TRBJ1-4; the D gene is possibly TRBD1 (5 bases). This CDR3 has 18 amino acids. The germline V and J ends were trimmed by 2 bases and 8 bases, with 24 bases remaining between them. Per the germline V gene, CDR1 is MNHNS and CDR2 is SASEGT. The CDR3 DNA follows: TGTGCCAGCAGTGAATATGCCGTCGGGGGTGGGATCGGGGAAAAACTGTTTTTT. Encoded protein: CASSEYAVGGGIGEKLFF.

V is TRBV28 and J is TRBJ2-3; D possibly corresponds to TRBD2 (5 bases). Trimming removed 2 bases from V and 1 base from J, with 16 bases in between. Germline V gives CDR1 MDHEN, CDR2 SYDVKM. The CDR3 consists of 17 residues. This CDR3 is CASSLLGFTRGTDTQYF. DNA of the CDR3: TGTGCCAGCAGTTTACTAGGGTTTACTAGGGGCACAGATACGCAGTATTTT.

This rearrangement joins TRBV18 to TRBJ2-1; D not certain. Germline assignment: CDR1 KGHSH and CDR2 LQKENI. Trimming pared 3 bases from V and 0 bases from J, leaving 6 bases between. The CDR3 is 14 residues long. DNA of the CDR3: TGTGCCAGCTCACCCCCAAGCTCCTACAATGAGCAGTTCTTC. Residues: CASSPPSSYNEQFF.

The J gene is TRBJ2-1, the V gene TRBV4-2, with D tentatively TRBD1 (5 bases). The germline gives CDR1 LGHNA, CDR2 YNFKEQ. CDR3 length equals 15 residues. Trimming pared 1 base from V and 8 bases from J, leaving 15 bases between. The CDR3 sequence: CASSQAALGRDEQFF. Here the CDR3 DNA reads TGTGCCAGCAGCCAAGCGGCGCTGGGGCGCGATGAGCAGTTCTTC.

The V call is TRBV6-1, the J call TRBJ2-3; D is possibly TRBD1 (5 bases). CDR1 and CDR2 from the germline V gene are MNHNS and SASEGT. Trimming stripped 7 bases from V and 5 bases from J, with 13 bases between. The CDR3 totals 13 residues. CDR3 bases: TGTGCCAGCACCGCAGGGTGGGGAGATACGCAGTATTTT. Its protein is CASTAGWGDTQYF.

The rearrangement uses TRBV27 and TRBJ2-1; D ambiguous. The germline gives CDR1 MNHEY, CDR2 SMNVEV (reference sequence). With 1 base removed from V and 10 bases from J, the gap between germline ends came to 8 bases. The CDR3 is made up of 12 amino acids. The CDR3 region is CASSLFPDEQFF. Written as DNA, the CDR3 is TGTGCCAGCAGTTTATTCCCAGACGAGCAGTTCTTC.

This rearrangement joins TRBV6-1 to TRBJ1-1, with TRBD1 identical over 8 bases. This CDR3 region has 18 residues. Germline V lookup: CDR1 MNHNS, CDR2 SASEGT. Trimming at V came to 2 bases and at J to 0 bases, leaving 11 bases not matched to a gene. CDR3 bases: TGTGCCAGCAGTGAAAGCAGGGGGCGCTTCCTCATGAACACTGAAGCTTTCTTT. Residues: CASSESRGRFLMNTEAFF.

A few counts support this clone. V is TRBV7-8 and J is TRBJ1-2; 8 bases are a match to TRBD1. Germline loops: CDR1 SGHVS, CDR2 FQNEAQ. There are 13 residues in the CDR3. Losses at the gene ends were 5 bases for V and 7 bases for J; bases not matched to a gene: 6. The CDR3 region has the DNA TGTGCCAGCAGCCTGGGGACAGGTTCTGGCTACACCTTC. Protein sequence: CASSLGTGSGYTF.

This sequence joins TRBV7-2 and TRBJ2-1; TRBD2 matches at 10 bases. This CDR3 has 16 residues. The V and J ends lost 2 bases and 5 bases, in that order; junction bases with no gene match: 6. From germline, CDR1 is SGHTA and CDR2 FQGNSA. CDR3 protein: CASSLQSGTSDNEQFF. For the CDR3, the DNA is TGTGCCAGCAGCTTACAATCCGGGACTAGCGACAATGAGCAGTTCTTC. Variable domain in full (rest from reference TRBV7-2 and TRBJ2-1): GAGVSQSPSNKVTEKGKDVELRCDPISGHTALYWYRQSLGQGLEFLIYFQGNSAPDKSGLPSDRFSAERTGGSVSTLTIQRTQQEDSAVYLCASSLQSGTSDNEQFFGPGTRLTVL.

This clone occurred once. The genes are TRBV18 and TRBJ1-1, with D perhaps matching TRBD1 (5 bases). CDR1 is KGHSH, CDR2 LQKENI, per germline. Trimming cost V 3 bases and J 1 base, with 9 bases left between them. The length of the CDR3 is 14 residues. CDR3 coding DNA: TGTGCCAGCTCACCGGACGGGACGAACACTGAAGCTTTCTTT. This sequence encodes CASSPDGTNTEAFF.

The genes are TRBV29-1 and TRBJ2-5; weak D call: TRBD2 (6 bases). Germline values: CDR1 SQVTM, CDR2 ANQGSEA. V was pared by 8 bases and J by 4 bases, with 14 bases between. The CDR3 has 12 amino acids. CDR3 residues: CSQLTGGETQYF. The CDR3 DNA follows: TGCAGCCAATTAACCGGGGGAGAGACCCAGTACTTC.

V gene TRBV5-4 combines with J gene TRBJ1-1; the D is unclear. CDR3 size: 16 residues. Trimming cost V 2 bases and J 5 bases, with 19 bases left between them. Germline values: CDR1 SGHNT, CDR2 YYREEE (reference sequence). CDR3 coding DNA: TGTGCCAGCAGCTTTCCAGGACCGGGCCCGGGTACTGAAGCTTTCTTT. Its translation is CASSFPGPGPGTEAFF. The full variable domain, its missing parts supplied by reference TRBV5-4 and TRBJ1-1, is ETGVTQSPTHLIKTRGQQVTLRCSSQSGHNTVSWYQQALGQGPQFIFQYYREEENGRGNFPPRFSGLQFPNYSSELNVNALELDDSALYLCASSFPGPGPGTEAFFGQGTRLTVV.

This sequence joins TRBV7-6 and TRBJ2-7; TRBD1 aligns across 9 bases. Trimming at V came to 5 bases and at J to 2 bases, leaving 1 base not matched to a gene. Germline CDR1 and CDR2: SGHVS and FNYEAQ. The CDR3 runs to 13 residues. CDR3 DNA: TGTGCCAGCAGCAGGGACAGGGCCTACGAGCAGTACTTC. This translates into CASSRDRAYEQYF.